The 7 T cell receptor beta chains below come from one sample, sequenced in a study of T cell changes during pregnancy in multiple sclerosis. Method: immunoSEQ multiplex PCR; TCRdb's copy keeps in-frame clones and lacks some. Here the sample spans about 57,000 clones, about 92% being singletons. This sample comprised CD4+ T cells from peripheral blood mononuclear cells, obtained before pregnancy. The source of these receptors is a female donor with multiple sclerosis, enrolled in a pregnancy study.

The V call is TRBV28, the J call TRBJ1-2, with TRBD1 identical over 9 bases. Per the germline V gene, CDR1 is MDHEN and CDR2 is SYDVKM. Unmatched junction bases numbered 7, after V lost 4 bases and J lost 4 bases. This CDR3 is built from 15 residues. Here the CDR3 DNA reads TGTGCCAGCAGTTATCCCGGGACAGGGTTCTATGGCTACACCTTC. It translates to CASSYPGTGFYGYTF.

This chain joins TRBV7-6 and TRBJ2-3; D is possibly TRBD2 (5 bases). The V and J ends lost 1 base and 10 bases respectively, with 12 bases between them. CDR3 length: 13 amino acids. The germline CDR1 and CDR2 sequences are SGHVS and FNYEAQ. For the CDR3, the DNA is TGTGCCAGCAGCTTAGGAATAGCGCTTCCGCAGTATTTT. This codes for CASSLGIALPQYF. The full variable domain, rest sourced from reference TRBV7-6 and TRBJ2-3, is GAGVSQSPRYKVTKRGQDVALRCDPISGHVSLYWYRQALGQGPEFLTYFNYEAQQDKSGLPNDRFSAERPEGSISTLTIQRTEQRDSAMYRCASSLGIALPQYFGPGTRLTVL.

This chain's CDR3 is CASSFQGGQPQHF. CDR3 bases: TGTGCCAGCAGCTTTCAAGGGGGACAGCCCCAGCATTTT. V is TRBV7-2 and J is TRBJ1-5, with D perhaps matching TRBD1 (6 bases). Germline CDR1 is SGHTA and CDR2 is FQGNSA. This CDR3 comprises 13 residues. The V end was cut by 3 bases, the J end by 7 bases, with 10 bases between.

V gene TRBV29-1 combines with J gene TRBJ2-1, with 7 bases fitting TRBD1. The CDR3 has 13 residues. V gave up 7 bases and J gave up 6 bases; unmatched junction bases: 9. The germline V gene has CDR1 SQVTM and CDR2 ANQGSEA. For the CDR3, the DNA is TGCAGCGCCACGACAGGGATTGGCAATGAGCAGTTCTTC. Amino acid sequence: CSATTGIGNEQFF.

Details on this clone: This CDR3 is missing its conserved last phenylalanine or tryptophan, likely due to a read error. The limits of the CDR3 on the DNA are not certain, so only TCRdb's listed CDR3 is given. V usage is TRBV15 and J usage is TRBJ1-2; the D call of TRBD1 is as the table states it, not checked on the DNA. The CDR3 extends over 13 residues, inclusive of both ends. Germline values: CDR1 LNHNV, CDR2 YYDKDF (reference sequence). CDR3 region: CATSRDPRTGTRV.

The chain carries TRBV5-8 and TRBJ1-5; a possible D gene is TRBD1 (5 bases). The V end was cut by 3 bases, the J end by 0 bases, with 10 bases between. Germline-derived CDR1 and CDR2 are SGHTS and YDEGEE. The CDR3 is 15 residues long. This chain's CDR3 is CASSWGYNSNQPQHF. The CDR3, as DNA: TGTGCCAGCAGCTGGGGCTACAATAGCAATCAGCCCCAGCATTTT.

The rearrangement joins TRBV7-8 to TRBJ2-7, with a weak D call TRBD2 (5 bases). V dropped 0 bases and J dropped 6 bases, with 9 bases sitting between them. In germline, CDR1 is SGHVS, CDR2 FQNEAQ. The CDR3 extends over 13 amino acids. The CDR3 region is CASSLARESEQYF. The CDR3 DNA is TGTGCCAGCAGCTTAGCGAGGGAGAGCGAGCAGTACTTC.